The 18 T cell receptor beta chains reported below all come from one sample, sequenced in a study of PD-L1 blockade in urothelial cancer. Time point: peripheral blood 6 weeks after treatment start. Produced via immunoSEQ multiplex PCR; TCRdb's table is partial and in-frame only. The sample contains more than 90,000 clones, around 90% of which appear only once. Source: PBMCs, taken around atezolizumab (anti-PD-L1) treatment. Receptors originate from a man aged 55 to 69 with urothelial cancer.

The rearrangement links TRBV7-2 to TRBJ2-1; D remains ambiguous. V lost 5 bases and J 9 bases, leaving 11 bases between the germline ends. The V gene's germline CDR1 is SGHTA and CDR2 FQGNSA. CDR3 length equals 12 residues. In DNA, the CDR3 is TGTGCCAGCAGCCCTGGTAGAGCTGAGCAGTTCTTC. It yields the protein CASSPGRAEQFF.

The chain recombines TRBV9 with TRBJ2-3; D not resolved. Germline CDR1 and CDR2: SGDLS and YYNGEE. The CDR3 consists of 13 residues. Trimming left V 2 bases short and J 4 bases short, with 8 bases between. The CDR3 loop is CASSVSSADTQYF. The DNA for the CDR3 is TGTGCCAGCAGCGTTAGCTCCGCAGATACGCAGTATTTT.

This chain links TRBV18 with TRBJ2-7, with D perhaps matching TRBD1 (5 bases). The CDR3 totals 12 residues. The germline V gene encodes CDR1 KGHSH and CDR2 LQKENI. V was trimmed by 3 bases and J by 5 bases, leaving 8 bases between them. Written as DNA, the CDR3 is TGTGCCAGCTCACCCAGGGTCAACGAGCAGTACTTC. This sequence encodes CASSPRVNEQYF.

The genes are TRBV15 and TRBJ2-5; 9 bases align to TRBD2. Germline CDR1 LNHNV, CDR2 YYDKDF (reference sequence). This CDR3 contains 13 residues. After removal of 3 bases from V and 4 bases from J, the junction contained 0 bases not matched to a gene. CDR3 DNA sequence: TGTGCCACCAGCAGGACTAGCGGAGAGACCCAGTACTTC. Amino acids: CATSRTSGETQYF.

The V call is TRBV10-3, the J call TRBJ2-7, with D tentatively TRBD2 (6 bases). Deletions cut 2 bases from V and 9 bases from J, with 17 bases between. Germline V gene lookup returns CDR1 ENHRY and CDR2 SYGVKD. This CDR3 contains 14 residues. CDR3 protein: CAISETQPGVRQYF. The CDR3 bases are TGTGCCATCAGTGAGACTCAACCGGGGGTCCGGCAGTACTTC.

This rearrangement joins TRBV10-1 to TRBJ2-7; D is perhaps TRBD2 (5 bases). Between the trimmed V and J ends, which lost 0 bases and 2 bases, there was a span of 5 bases. The CDR3 has 13 residues. In germline, CDR1 is WNHNN, CDR2 SYGVQD (reference sequence). CDR3 amino acids: CASSESTTYEQYF. In nucleotides, the CDR3 is TGCGCCAGCAGTGAGTCGACTACCTACGAGCAGTACTTC.

Only one count was recorded for this clone. This chain joins TRBV5-4 and TRBJ2-1; 10 bases are a match to TRBD1. CDR1 is SGHNT, CDR2 YYREEE, per germline (reference sequence). Trimming took 2 bases from V and 1 from J; bases not matched to a gene: 12. The CDR3 has 19 residues. The DNA of the CDR3 is TGTGCCAGCAGCTTCCCGGGACAGGGGTCCGCAAAATCCTACAATGAGCAGTTCTTC. This encodes CASSFPGQGSAKSYNEQFF.

This rearrangement joins TRBV7-2 to TRBJ2-1; 7 bases map to TRBD2. Germline CDR1 and CDR2: SGHTA and FQGNSA. This CDR3 region has 17 residues. J lost 0 bases, V lost 2 bases, and 7 bases had no gene match. The CDR3 coding sequence is TGTGCCAGCAGCTTAATGCCTAGCGGTACCTCCTACAATGAGCAGTTCTTC. Amino acids: CASSLMPSGTSYNEQFF. The variable domain in full, completed from reference TRBV7-2 and TRBJ2-1, reads GAGVSQSPSNKVTEKGKDVELRCDPISGHTALYWYRQSLGQGLEFLIYFQGNSAPDKSGLPSDRFSAERTGGSVSTLTIQRTQQEDSAVYLCASSLMPSGTSYNEQFFGPGTRLTVL.

The CDR3 DNA sequence: TGTGCCAGCTCGACCCAGGGGAGGAACACTGAAGCTTTCTTT. It yields the protein CASSTQGRNTEAFF. The chain employs TRBV2 and TRBJ1-1, with a tentative D call TRBD1 (6 bases). This CDR3 is built from 14 residues. In germline, CDR1 is SNHLY, CDR2 FYNNEI. V was trimmed by 8 bases and J by 1 base, leaving 14 bases between them. The full variable domain, its missing parts supplied by reference TRBV2 and TRBJ1-1, is EPEVTQTPSHQVTQMGQEVILRCVPISNHLYFYWYRQILGQKVEFLVSFYNNEISEKSEIFDDQFSVERPDGSNFTLKIRSTKLEDSAMYFCASSTQGRNTEAFFGQGTRLTVV.

The genes are TRBV7-6 and TRBJ2-5, with 7 bases aligning to TRBD1. CDR1 and CDR2 from the germline V gene are SGHVS and FNYEAQ. The length of the CDR3 is 13 residues. Trimming at V came to 2 bases and at J to 4 bases, leaving 1 base not matched to a gene. CDR3 region: CASSLSGGETQYF. The CDR3 coding sequence is TGTGCCAGCAGCTTATCAGGGGGAGAGACCCAGTACTTC.

This chain joins TRBV5-1 and TRBJ1-6, with 8 bases matching TRBD1. With 4 bases clipped from V and 5 bases from J, the junction kept 5 bases outside the gene matches. Germline V gene sequence: CDR1 SGHRS, CDR2 YFSETQ. CDR3 length equals 15 residues. The CDR3 nucleotides read TGCGCCAGCAGCCTAGGACAGGGCCATAATTCACCCCTCCACTTT. This gives the protein CASSLGQGHNSPLHF.

V is TRBV12-5 and J is TRBJ2-3; 8 bases line up with TRBD1. After removal of 2 bases from V and 14 bases from J, the junction contained 6 bases not matched to a gene. Germline CDR1 is LGHNT and CDR2 is FRNRAP. This CDR3 spans 12 amino acids. The DNA for the CDR3 is TGTGCTAGTGGTTTGCAGGACAGGGCTGCGTATTTT. It encodes CASGLQDRAAYF. Combining the CDR3 with reference TRBV12-5 and TRBJ2-3 gives the whole variable domain DARVTQTPRHKVTEMGQEVTMRCQPILGHNTVFWYRQTMMQGLELLAYFRNRAPLDDSGMPKDRFSAEMPDATLATLKIQPSEPRDSAVYFCASGLQDRAAYFGPGTRLTVL.

V usage is TRBV5-1 and J usage is TRBJ2-1, with TRBD2 identical over 7 bases. This CDR3 spans 18 amino acids. The junction had 16 bases not matched to a gene; V was cut back by 4 bases and J by 3 bases. Germline CDR1 SGHRS, CDR2 YFSETQ. In nucleotides, the CDR3 is TGCGCCAGCAGCGTTGGAGGCGGGAGAGGTATAATCTACAATGAGCAGTTCTTC. Its protein product is CASSVGGGRGIIYNEQFF. Based on the CDR3 plus reference TRBV5-1 and TRBJ2-1, the full variable domain is KAGVTQTPRYLIKTRGQQVTLSCSPISGHRSVSWYQQTPGQGLQFLFEYFSETQRNKGNFPGRFSGRQFSNSRSEMNVSTLELGDSALYLCASSVGGGRGIIYNEQFFGPGTRLTVL.

The V and J genes are TRBV29-1 and TRBJ2-5; 8 bases are a match to TRBD1. This CDR3 has 14 residues. Per the germline V gene, CDR1 is SQVTM and CDR2 is ANQGSEA. After removal of 2 bases from V and 2 bases from J, the junction contained 4 bases not matched to a gene. This chain's CDR3 is CSVEQGAGQETQYF. Here the CDR3 DNA reads TGCAGCGTTGAACAGGGGGCTGGTCAAGAGACCCAGTACTTC.

In its sample, this clone was seen a few times. One end of the junction fails to match germline, which may point to a read error. The chain employs TRBV7-8 and TRBJ1-6; possible D gene TRBD1, 5 bases. Per the germline V gene, CDR1 is SGHVS and CDR2 is FQNEAQ. The CDR3 loop spans 14 amino acids. This chain's CDR3 is CASSLDGGNAPLHF. CDR3 nucleotide sequence: TGTGCCAGCAGCTTAGACGGGGGTAATGCACCCCTCCACTTT.

CDR3 sequence reads: CASSSRGQEGEKLFF. The CDR3 DNA reads as TGTGCCAGCAGCTCTAGGGGACAGGAAGGTGAAAAACTGTTTTTT. The V and J genes are TRBV7-6 and TRBJ1-4; 8 bases line up with TRBD1. V shed 4 bases, J shed 7 bases, and the junction held 8 bases outside the gene matches. CDR3 length equals 15 residues. CDR1 and CDR2 (germline): SGHVS, FNYEAQ.

This clone was picked up one time. CDR3 residues: CASSEFGTGGYTF. Here the CDR3 DNA reads TGCGCCAGCAGTGAGTTCGGGACAGGTGGCTACACCTTC. The V gene is TRBV10-2, the J gene TRBJ1-2, with 8 bases matching TRBD1. V gave up 1 base and J gave up 7 bases; unmatched junction bases: 2. The CDR3 is 13 amino acids. Per the germline V gene, CDR1 is WSHSY and CDR2 is SAAADI.

CDR3 protein: CASSPMAGGGSYEQFF. Here the CDR3 DNA reads TGTGCCAGCAGCCCCATGGCGGGAGGAGGTTCGTATGAGCAGTTCTTC. J is TRBJ2-1 and V is TRBV5-4, with 8 positions matching TRBD2. Germline V gene sequence: CDR1 SGHNT, CDR2 YYREEE (reference sequence). J gave up 8 bases and V 4 bases, and 14 bases lay outside the gene matches. The CDR3 sequence is 16 residues long.